This TCR beta chain emerged from a study of cytomegalovirus exposure and HLA in healthy donors. V shed 5 bases and J 7 bases; nucleotides not matched to a gene: 6. Looked up from germline, CDR1 is SGHNT and CDR2 is YENEEA. The CDR3 sequence is 14 residues long. The method was immunoSEQ multiplex PCR; TCRdb's version includes in-frame clones alone and lacks a portion of them. The repertoire consists of about 53,000 clones, with about 91% occurring once and the leading ten covering more than 1.4%. Donors came from a validation cohort of fewer than 150 subjects, distinct from the first 666-subject cohort.

Source material: PBMCs. This TCR was sampled from a young man in good health and CMV-seronegative. The gene calls are TRBV11-3 and TRBJ2-2, with TRBD1 matching 8 bases. CDR3 residues: CASSPTGAIGELFF. CDR3 bases: TGTGCCAGCAGCCCGACAGGGGCGATCGGGGAGCTGTTTTTT.